These 12 T cell receptor beta chains were all obtained from the same sample, sequenced in a study of T cells and Merkel cell carcinoma outcomes. Sequencing used immunoSEQ multiplex PCR; TCRdb keeps in-frame clones, though not all of them. The repertoire holds roughly 4,600 clones, with roughly 85% as singletons. Specimen: tumor tissue from Merkel cell carcinoma. The receptors here all came from a human donor with Merkel cell carcinoma.

The genes are TRBV19 and TRBJ2-2; D may be TRBD2 (5 bases). Trimming pared 7 bases from V and 6 bases from J, leaving 6 bases between. The CDR3 is 11 amino acids. The germline V gene has CDR1 LNHDA and CDR2 SQIVND (reference sequence). For the CDR3, the DNA is TGTGCCAGTACGAGGGCCGGGGAGCTGTTTTTT. Amino acid sequence: CASTRAGELFF. The full variable domain, with the rest looked up from reference TRBV19 and TRBJ2-2, is DGGITQSPKYLFRKEGQNVTLSCEQNLNHDAMYWYRQDPGQGLRLIYYSQIVNDFQKGDIAEGYSVSREKKESFPLTVTSAQKNPTAFYLCASTRAGELFFGEGSRLTVL.

This clone was seen once. This chain connects TRBV5-1 to TRBJ2-7; the D is unclear. V dropped 4 bases and J dropped 5 bases, with 13 bases sitting between them. The CDR3 loop spans 13 amino acids. Germline-derived CDR1 and CDR2 are SGHRS and YFSETQ. The CDR3 DNA sequence: TGCGCCAGCAGCCGCCTAGGGCGGAACGAGCAGTACTTC. This translates into CASSRLGRNEQYF.

This clone was seen just once. The gene calls are TRBV2 and TRBJ1-1; D remains unclear. This CDR3 comprises 16 residues. Germline V gene sequence: CDR1 SNHLY, CDR2 FYNNEI. The germline V and J ends were trimmed by 3 bases and 2 bases, with 16 bases remaining between them. The CDR3 DNA is TGTGCCAGCAGTGATTACATACAGCTCCCAAACACTGAAGCTTTCTTT. Translating it yields CASSDYIQLPNTEAFF.

The J gene is TRBJ2-4, the V gene TRBV6-5; TRBD1 might be the D (5 bases). Between the trimmed V and J ends, which lost 5 bases and 7 bases, there was a span of 15 bases. Germline V gene lookup returns CDR1 MNHEY and CDR2 SVGAGI. The length of the CDR3 is 14 residues. DNA for the CDR3: TGTGCCAGCAGTCCGGAACAGGTTCGGAACATTCAGTACTTC. Encoded protein: CASSPEQVRNIQYF.

This clone appeared a few times. This rearrangement joins TRBV27 to TRBJ2-7; TRBD1 matches at 7 bases. Germline trimming cut 2 bases from V and 3 bases from J; bases unmatched to any gene: 1. The CDR3 is made up of 13 amino acids. Germline values: CDR1 MNHEY, CDR2 SMNVEV (reference sequence). Here the CDR3 DNA reads TGTGCCAGCAGTTTAGGGACAGACTACGAGCAGTACTTC. The encoded protein is CASSLGTDYEQYF.

J is TRBJ1-1 and V is TRBV6-5; D perhaps matches TRBD1 (5 bases). The V gene lost 10 bases and the J gene lost 1 base, with 13 bases spanning the gap. CDR1 MNHEY and CDR2 SVGAGI come from the germline V gene. This CDR3 is built from 13 residues. CDR3 sequence reads: CATRGRENTEAFF. The CDR3 DNA follows: TGTGCCACGAGGGGAAGGGAGAACACTGAAGCTTTCTTT.

On this clone itself: The junction does not match germline at one end; this may be a read error. The chain uses TRBV5-4 and TRBJ1-2; 10 bases map to TRBD1. Per germline, CDR1 SGHNT and CDR2 YYREEE (reference sequence). This CDR3 is built from 14 residues. The CDR3 coding sequence is TGTGCCAGCAGCTGGGACAGGGGCCGTGCTGGCTACACTTTC. Amino acids: CASSWDRGRAGYTF.

The rearrangement links TRBV19 to TRBJ1-5; D perhaps matches TRBD1 (5 bases). Germline CDR1 LNHDA, CDR2 SQIVND (reference sequence). The V and J ends lost 2 bases and 2 bases respectively, with 10 bases between them. The CDR3 has 15 amino acids. Here the CDR3 reads CASSIFLGGNQPQHF. Written as DNA, the CDR3 is TGTGCCAGTAGTATATTTTTGGGGGGCAATCAGCCCCAGCATTTT. The full variable domain, in which reference TRBV19 and TRBJ1-5 provide the parts outside the CDR3, is DGGITQSPKYLFRKEGQNVTLSCEQNLNHDAMYWYRQDPGQGLRLIYYSQIVNDFQKGDIAEGYSVSREKKESFPLTVTSAQKNPTAFYLCASSIFLGGNQPQHFGDGTRLSIL.

Note on this clone: The junction and the germline gene differ at one end; a read error may be behind it. The rearrangement links TRBV25-1 to TRBJ2-4; 8 bases match TRBD1. The length of the CDR3 is 14 residues. Germline V gene lookup returns CDR1 MGHDK and CDR2 SYGVNS. CDR3 residues: CASSEGGTGYSLHF. The CDR3 region has the DNA TGTGCCAGCAGTGAAGGCGGGACAGGCTACTCTCTCCACTTC.

V and J are TRBV5-6 and TRBJ1-5; 10 bases match TRBD1. The CDR3 loop spans 15 amino acids. V shed 2 bases and J 6 bases; nucleotides not matched to a gene: 5. In germline, CDR1 is SGHDT, CDR2 YYEEEE. CDR3 loop: CASSFGTGVSQPQHF. CDR3 bases: TGTGCCAGCAGCTTCGGGACAGGGGTGAGTCAGCCCCAGCATTTT. Complete variable domain (other parts from reference TRBV5-6 and TRBJ1-5): DAGVTQSPTHLIKTRGQQVTLRCSPKSGHDTVSWYQQALGQGPQFIFQYYEEEERQRGNFPDRFSGHQFPNYSSELNVNALLLGDSALYLCASSFGTGVSQPQHFGDGTRLSIL.

This clone was seen once. The rearrangement uses TRBV5-4 and TRBJ2-3, with unresolved D. Deletions cut 4 bases from V and 6 bases from J, with 6 bases between. The length of the CDR3 is 11 residues. CDR1 and CDR2 from the germline V gene are SGHNT and YYREEE (reference sequence). CDR3 region: CASSLGDTQYF. The CDR3 DNA sequence: TGTGCCAGCAGCCTGGGGGATACGCAGTATTTT.

The chain joins TRBV27 to TRBJ1-5; no definite D call. Germline V gene lookup returns CDR1 MNHEY and CDR2 SMNVEV (reference sequence). V lost 5 bases, J lost 1 base, and 12 bases lay in between. The CDR3 loop spans 15 amino acids. This chain's CDR3 is CASSPEKRSNQPQHF. The CDR3 nucleotides read TGTGCCAGCAGTCCGGAAAAAAGGAGCAATCAGCCCCAGCATTTT.